This entry describes one T cell receptor beta chain. Trimming pared 4 bases from V and 9 bases from J, leaving 14 bases between. CDR3 size: 13 residues. CDR1 is SGHRS and CDR2 is YFSETQ in the germline V gene. Participant ages covered roughly 18 to 89 years across 24 US areas. Methods used by the authors: Scientists estimated how many nucleated cells there were by amplifying reference gene primers. TCRdb's table, derived via immunoSEQ multiplex PCR, lists solely in-frame clones and lacks some. The DNA gave D and trimming, while V, J and clone size come from that table. The sample has 150,000 to 200,000 clones; roughly 87% are singletons. The data are from a study of blood T cell repertoires in COVID-19. In the study overall: Samples came from the United States, Italy and Spain, spanning acute and convalescent COVID-19. T cells, B-cell-depleted T cells, or PBMCs supplied cDNA or gDNA.

The V call is TRBV5-1, the J call TRBJ2-4; tentatively, D is TRBD2 (5 bases). The receptor was derived from a human donor with acute COVID-19. The donor label of this sample is uncertain. The sequencing sample was made of PBMCs or T cells enriched from blood (not recorded which). CDR3 amino acids: CASSVGSAGIQYF. The CDR3 DNA sequence: TGCGCCAGCAGCGTGGGTTCGGCGGGCATTCAGTACTTC.